This T cell receptor beta chain is drawn from a study of Graves' ophthalmopathy and Graves' hyperthyroidism (dated by TCRdb to the late 2010s). Broadly, across the study: A patient counted as having stable hyperthyroidism if there was no progression to ophthalmopathy within 18 months of follow-up. The study used TCR beta repertoire signatures to distinguish Graves' ophthalmopathy from Graves' hyperthyroidism and to predict progression to ophthalmopathy. In total, under 150 blood samples were TCR-sequenced: roughly 45 ophthalmopathy, under 85 hyperthyroidism and approximately 17 hyperthyroidism-to-ophthalmopathy patients. To explore V-J signatures that separate ophthalmopathy from hyperthyroidism, a discovery set of approximately 100 patients was enrolled, consisting of under 50 with ophthalmopathy and about 60 with stable hyperthyroidism. An independent validation cohort was composed of some 19 hyperthyroidism patients and some 16 patients who later progressed from hyperthyroidism to ophthalmopathy. In more than 5 hyperthyroidism patients, the T-cell repertoire of thyroid tissue was compared with the T-cell repertoire of blood. Following sampling, methimazole starting at 30 mg daily was administered to hyperthyroidism patients, and high-dose intravenous methylprednisolone was administered to ophthalmopathy patients. Overall study results and their limits: Sample size was not predetermined statistically, and investigators were not blinded to group allocation. In cross-validation, the 13-signature model distinguished ophthalmopathy from stable hyperthyroidism with less than 90% sensitivity and about 81% specificity, while in the test set the corresponding values were around 79% and 71%. In validation, the model predicted ophthalmopathy progression with more than 55% sensitivity and around 72% specificity; some 13 predicted patients were CT-confirmed with GO in a median of around 6.5 months. Among expanded thyroid clonotypes with frequency above 0.001, most also showed up in blood, which suggests that blood repertoires may reflect the thyroid immune response.

As concerns this clonotype: Its antigen is not yet known. Because the CDR3 is missing its conserved closing phenylalanine or tryptophan, this is likely a read error.

CDR1 LNHDA and CDR2 SQIVND were looked up in the germline V gene (reference sequence). V trim: 7 bases; J trim: 7 bases; unmatched bases: 8. The CDR3 is 14 amino acids in total, end residues counted. The retained sequence is limited to the CDR3, 42 bases, with the frame set at the first base. Hyperthyroidism patients were newly diagnosed, with disease duration under 2 months, and aged 18 to 65 years. Patients with other autoimmune diseases, uncontrolled infections, pregnancy or lactation were excluded. Diagnosis was based on clinical symptoms, serum thyroxine, TRAb, thyroid ultrasound and orbital computed tomography. Total RNA was extracted using Trizol reagent, and RNA quality was checked on an Agilent 2100 Bioanalyzer. For repertoire sequencing, TCR beta CDR3 regions were amplified from RNA transcripts. HTBI primers and the Qiagen OneStep RT-PCR kit were used in a first-round RT-PCR, which was followed by a second-round multiplex PCR, size selection and purification. Libraries were sequenced paired-end with 100 bp reads on an Illumina HiSeq2000. The original pipeline was this. Reads were processed with SOAPnuke, discarding reads with adapters, uncalled bases, mean Phred below 15, or no exact constant-primer or identifier match. COPE v1.2.5 was used to merge high-quality paired reads. Each unique nucleotide sequence was defined as a clonotype, and clonotypes were aligned to IMGT TRB V, D and J references with MiTCR v1.1. Analysis was restricted to V-J combinations with a frequency above 0.0001, which covered approximately 99% of repertoires. For each V-J combination, a TCR clonal expansion and chaos score was defined as F50 clonal expansion divided by the chaos observed in the TCRdist matrix. Welch's t-statistics and random forest were used to reduce the features to about a dozen V-J combinations, which were then used as input to a naive Bayes classifier. The similarity between thyroid and blood repertoires was quantified using the Morisita-Horn index. TCRdb reprocessing: public reads trimmed at Q25 with fastp, clones called with MiXCR, in-frame beta chains kept. Entries that share a CDR3 protein sequence are merged under the most common genes and DNA. The V and J calls reflect TCRdb's pipeline rather than the authors' work. Counted in this sample were over a million distinct CDR3 sequences; 35% to 40% of them appeared once. The ten largest account for roughly 10% of the sample.

The chain uses TRBV19 and TRBJ1-5; 9 middle bases align to TRBD1. Material: peripheral blood or thyroid tissue (not recorded which). This receptor was identified in an adult man with Graves' hyperthyroidism. In nucleotide form, the sequence is TGTGCCAGTACCCCGGGACAGGGTCGACAGCCCCAGCATCTT. The translation is CASTPGQGRQPQHL.